Here is one T cell receptor beta chain with its context. The CDR3 totals 16 residues. Germline V lookup: CDR1 SGDLS, CDR2 YYNGEE. The V gene lost 0 bases and the J gene lost 1 base, with 13 bases spanning the gap. The repertoire was sequenced with immunoSEQ multiplex PCR; TCRdb's copy has only in-frame clones and lacks some. Among under 50,000 clones listed, around 89% were seen once. The entry originates in a study of T cell changes during pregnancy in multiple sclerosis. The clonotype originates from a female donor with multiple sclerosis, enrolled in a pregnancy study. The specimen was CD4+ T cells from peripheral blood mononuclear cells, collected after pregnancy. The chain joins TRBV9 to TRBJ2-5; D possibly corresponds to TRBD1 (6 bases). CDR3: CASSVAGDGFQETQYF. CDR3 in DNA: TGTGCCAGCAGCGTAGCAGGGGACGGGTTCCAAGAGACCCAGTACTTC.